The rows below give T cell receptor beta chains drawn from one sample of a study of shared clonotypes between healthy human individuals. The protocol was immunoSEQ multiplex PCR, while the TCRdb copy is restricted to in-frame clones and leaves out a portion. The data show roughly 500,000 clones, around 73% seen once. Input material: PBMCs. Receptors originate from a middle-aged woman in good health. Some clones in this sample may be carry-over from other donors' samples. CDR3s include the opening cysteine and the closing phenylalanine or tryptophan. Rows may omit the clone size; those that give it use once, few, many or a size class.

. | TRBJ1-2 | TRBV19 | CASSALGTGSTYGYTF
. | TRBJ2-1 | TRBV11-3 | CASSSDSQQFF
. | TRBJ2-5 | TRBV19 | CASSISRGEGETQYF
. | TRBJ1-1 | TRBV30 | CAYQEGGRPGNTEAFF
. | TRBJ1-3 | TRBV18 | CASSLRDSGNTIYF
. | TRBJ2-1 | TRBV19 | CASSKRRDEQFF
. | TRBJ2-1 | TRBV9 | CASSSRPSGQIYNEQFF
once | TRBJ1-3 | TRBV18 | CASSPSGEGNTIYF
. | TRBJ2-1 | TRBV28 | CASSPGGGGMSSYNEQFF
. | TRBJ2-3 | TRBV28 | CASSRVGPSGTTDTQYF
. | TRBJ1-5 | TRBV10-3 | CAIRPGTGFNQPQHF
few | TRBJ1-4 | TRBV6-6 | CASCLGGNGEKLFF
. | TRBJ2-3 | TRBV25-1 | CASTPSGGAGTQYF
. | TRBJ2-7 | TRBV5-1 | CASSLGQGSEQYF
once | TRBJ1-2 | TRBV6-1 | CASRMGQGNYGYTF
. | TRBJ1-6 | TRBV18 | CASSPAGDPPLHF
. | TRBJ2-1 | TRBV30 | CAWSDSGRGNEQFF
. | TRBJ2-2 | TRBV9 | CASTPGAITGELFF
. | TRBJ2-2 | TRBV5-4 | CASSPGTPNTGELFF
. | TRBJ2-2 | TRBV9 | CASSVGRAGTGELFF
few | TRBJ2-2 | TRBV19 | CASSWVNTGELFF
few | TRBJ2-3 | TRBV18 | CASSRTGGTDTQYF
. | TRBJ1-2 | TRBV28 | CASSSPEQRSIYGYTF
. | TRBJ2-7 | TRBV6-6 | CASSQDSDRTYEQYF
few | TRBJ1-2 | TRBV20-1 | CSVPTGGHTF
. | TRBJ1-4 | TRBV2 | CASSRVWGEKLFF
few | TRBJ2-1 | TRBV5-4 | CASSDIETSLHNEQFF
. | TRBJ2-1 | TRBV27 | CASSLMPLSEQFF
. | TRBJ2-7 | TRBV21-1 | CASSKARTGNTYEQYF
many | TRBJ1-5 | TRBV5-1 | CASSSGTGSNQPQHF
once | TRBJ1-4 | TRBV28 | CASSTGTVNEKLFF
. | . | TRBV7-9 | CASSQDSRSYEQYF
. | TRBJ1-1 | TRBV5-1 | CVSSPWTENTEAFF